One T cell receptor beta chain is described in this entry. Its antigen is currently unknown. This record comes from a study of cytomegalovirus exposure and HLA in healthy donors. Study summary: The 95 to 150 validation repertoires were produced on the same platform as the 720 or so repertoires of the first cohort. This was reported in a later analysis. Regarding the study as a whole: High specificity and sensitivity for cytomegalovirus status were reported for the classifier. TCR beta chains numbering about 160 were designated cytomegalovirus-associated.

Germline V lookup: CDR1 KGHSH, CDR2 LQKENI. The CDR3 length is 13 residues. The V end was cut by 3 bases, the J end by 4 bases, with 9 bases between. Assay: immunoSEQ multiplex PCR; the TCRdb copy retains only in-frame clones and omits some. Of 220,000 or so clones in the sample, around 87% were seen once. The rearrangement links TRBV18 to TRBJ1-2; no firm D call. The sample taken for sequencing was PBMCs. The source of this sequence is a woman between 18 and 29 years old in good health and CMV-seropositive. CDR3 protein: CASSPIHFYGYTF. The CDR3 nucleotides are TGTGCCAGCTCACCGATTCACTTCTATGGCTACACCTTC. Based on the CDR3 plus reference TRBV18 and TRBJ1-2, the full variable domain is NAGVMQNPRHLVRRRGQEARLRCSPMKGHSHVYWYRQLPEEGLKFMVYLQKENIIDESGMPKERFSAEFPKEGPSILRIQQVVRGDSAAYFCASSPIHFYGYTFGSGTRLTVV.